This entry lists 2 T cell receptor beta chains sequenced from one sample in a study of OX40 agonist ivuxolimab in advanced cancers. The table came from immunoSEQ multiplex PCR; TCRdb's copy has only in-frame clones and leaves some out. The sample holds roughly 64,000 clones, around 90% seen once. The specimen comprised CD4+ or CD8+ T cells sorted from blood, sampled in a trial of the OX40 agonist ivuxolimab. The source is an adult with an advanced solid tumor such as melanoma, head and neck, liver or kidney cancer.

In this sample, this clone turned up once. This chain uses TRBV10-1 with TRBJ2-7; 12 bases fit TRBD2. The CDR3 consists of 15 residues. The V segment lost 0 bases and the J segment 4 bases; nucleotides outside the gene matches: 1. CDR1 is WNHNN, CDR2 SYGVQD, per germline (reference sequence). As DNA, the CDR3 is TGCGCCAGCAGTGAGTCTACTAGCGGGAGGTACGAGCAGTACTTC. It is translated as CASSESTSGRYEQYF.

The CDR3 loop is CASSQGLFTDTQYF. The CDR3 DNA reads as TGTGCCAGCAGCCAAGGGCTATTCACAGATACGCAGTATTTT. This chain links TRBV4-2 with TRBJ2-3; D remains ambiguous. Germline V gene sequence: CDR1 LGHNA, CDR2 YNFKEQ. Trimming stripped 1 base from V and 2 bases from J, with 7 bases between. This CDR3 comprises 14 residues.